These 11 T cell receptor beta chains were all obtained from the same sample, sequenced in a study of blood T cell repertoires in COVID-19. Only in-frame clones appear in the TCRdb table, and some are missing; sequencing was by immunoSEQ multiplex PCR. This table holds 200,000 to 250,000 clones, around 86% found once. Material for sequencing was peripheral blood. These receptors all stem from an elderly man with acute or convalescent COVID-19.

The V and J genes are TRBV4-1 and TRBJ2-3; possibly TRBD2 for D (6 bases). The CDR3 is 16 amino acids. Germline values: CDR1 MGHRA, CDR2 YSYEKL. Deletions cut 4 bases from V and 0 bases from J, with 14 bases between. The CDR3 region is CASSPPAGPSTDTQYF. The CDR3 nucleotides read TGCGCCAGCAGCCCGCCGGCGGGACCTAGCACAGATACGCAGTATTTT.

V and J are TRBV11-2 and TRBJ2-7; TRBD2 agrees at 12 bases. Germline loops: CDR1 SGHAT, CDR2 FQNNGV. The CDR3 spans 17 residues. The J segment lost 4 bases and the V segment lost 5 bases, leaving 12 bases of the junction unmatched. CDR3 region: CASSTRTWTSGTYEQYF. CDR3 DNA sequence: TGTGCCAGCAGCACAAGGACCTGGACTAGCGGGACTTACGAGCAGTACTTC. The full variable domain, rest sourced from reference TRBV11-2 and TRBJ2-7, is EAGVAQSPRYKIIEKRQSVAFWCNPISGHATLYWYQQILGQGPKLLIQFQNNGVVDDSQLPKDRFSAERLKGVDSTLKIQPAKLEDSAVYLCASSTRTWTSGTYEQYFGPGTRLTVT.

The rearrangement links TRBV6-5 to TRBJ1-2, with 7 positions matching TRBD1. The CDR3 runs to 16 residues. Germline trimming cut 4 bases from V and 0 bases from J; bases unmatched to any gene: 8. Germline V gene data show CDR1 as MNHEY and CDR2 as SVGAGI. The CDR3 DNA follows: TGTGCCAGCAGTTTCCAGACAGGGCAAGCTAACTATGGCTACACCTTC. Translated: CASSFQTGQANYGYTF.

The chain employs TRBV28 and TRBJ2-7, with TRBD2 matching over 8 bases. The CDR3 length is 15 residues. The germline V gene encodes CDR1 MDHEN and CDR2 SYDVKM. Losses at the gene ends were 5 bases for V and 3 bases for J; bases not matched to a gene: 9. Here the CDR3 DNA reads TGTGCCAGCAGTGCCGCCCATAGCGGGATCTACGAGCAGTACTTC. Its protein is CASSAAHSGIYEQYF.

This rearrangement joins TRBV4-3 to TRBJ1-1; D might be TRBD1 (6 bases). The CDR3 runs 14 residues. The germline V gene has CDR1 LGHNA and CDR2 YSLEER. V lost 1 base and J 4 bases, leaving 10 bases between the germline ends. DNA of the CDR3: TGCGCCAGCAGCCAAGTTCAGGGGCTCACTGAAGCTTTCTTT. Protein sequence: CASSQVQGLTEAFF.

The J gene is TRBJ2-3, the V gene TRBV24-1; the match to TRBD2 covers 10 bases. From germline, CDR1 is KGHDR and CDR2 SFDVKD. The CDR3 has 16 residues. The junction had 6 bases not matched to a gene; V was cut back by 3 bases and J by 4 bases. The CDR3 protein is CATSDRLAGDADTQYF. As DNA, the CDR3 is TGTGCCACCAGTGATCGGCTAGCGGGAGACGCAGATACGCAGTATTTT.

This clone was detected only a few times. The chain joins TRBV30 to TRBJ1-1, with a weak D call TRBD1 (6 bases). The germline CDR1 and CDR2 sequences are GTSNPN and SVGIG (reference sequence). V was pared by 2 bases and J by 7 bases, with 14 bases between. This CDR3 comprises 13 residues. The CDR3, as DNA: TGTGCCTGGAGTTTACAGGGTGGCAGTGAAGCTTTCTTT. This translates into CAWSLQGGSEAFF.

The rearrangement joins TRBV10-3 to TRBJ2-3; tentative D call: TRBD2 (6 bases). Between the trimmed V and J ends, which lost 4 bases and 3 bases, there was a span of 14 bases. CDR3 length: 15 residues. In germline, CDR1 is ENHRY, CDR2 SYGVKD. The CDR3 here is CAISGVRELTDTQYF. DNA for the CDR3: TGTGCCATCAGTGGGGTGCGGGAACTAACAGATACGCAGTATTTT.

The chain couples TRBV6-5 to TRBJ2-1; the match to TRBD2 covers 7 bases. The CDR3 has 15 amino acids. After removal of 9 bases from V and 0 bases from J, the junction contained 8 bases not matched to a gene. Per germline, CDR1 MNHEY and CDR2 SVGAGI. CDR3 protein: CASLTGGLSYNEQFF. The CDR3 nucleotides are TGTGCCAGTCTTACGGGAGGCCTCTCCTACAATGAGCAGTTCTTC.

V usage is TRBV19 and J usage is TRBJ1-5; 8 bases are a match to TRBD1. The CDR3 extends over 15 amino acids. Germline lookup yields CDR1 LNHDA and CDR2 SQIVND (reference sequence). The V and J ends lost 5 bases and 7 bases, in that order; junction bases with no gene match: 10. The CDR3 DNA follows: TGTGCCAGTAGTTTTATCGACAGGGGAAGACAGCCCCAGCATTTT. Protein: CASSFIDRGRQPQHF.

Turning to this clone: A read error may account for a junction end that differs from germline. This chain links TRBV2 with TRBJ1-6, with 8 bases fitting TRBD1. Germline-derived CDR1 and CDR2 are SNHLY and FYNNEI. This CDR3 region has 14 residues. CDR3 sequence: CASGDRGSYSPLHF. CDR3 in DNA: TGTGCCAGCGGTGACAGGGGTAGTTATTCACCCCTCCACTTT.